The 18 T cell receptor beta chains below all came from one sample that was sequenced in a study of blood T cell repertoires in COVID-19. Repertoires were generated with immunoSEQ multiplex PCR, while TCRdb's copy carries only in-frame clones and drops some. The sample yields approximately 97,000 clones, 85% seen once. Sequences were obtained from peripheral blood. The receptors shown here come from a man older than 75 with acute or convalescent COVID-19.

The rearrangement joins TRBV30 to TRBJ2-3; D is ambiguous. Trimming took 1 base from V and 1 from J, leaving 15 bases between them. Germline assignment: CDR1 GTSNPN and CDR2 SVGIG (reference sequence). This CDR3 contains 16 residues. The CDR3 region is CAWSAETPGGTDTQYF. The CDR3 region has the DNA TGTGCCTGGAGTGCGGAGACCCCCGGCGGCACAGATACGCAGTATTTT.

The J gene is TRBJ2-7, the V gene TRBV12-3 or TRBV12-4; weak D call: TRBD2 (6 bases). The CDR3 consists of 13 residues. The ends were cut back, 7 bases at V and 9 bases at J, with 19 bases in the middle. CDR3 region: CASMEGGRGRQYF. The DNA of the CDR3 is TGTGCCAGCATGGAGGGAGGCCGGGGTCGGCAGTACTTC.

This chain joins TRBV11-3 and TRBJ2-7, with a weak D call TRBD1 (6 bases). The V end lost 5 bases, the J end lost 2 bases, and 10 bases lay between the germline ends. Germline values: CDR1 SGHNT, CDR2 YENEEA. The CDR3 extends over 13 amino acids. CDR3 DNA sequence: TGTGCCAGCAGCCAGGGACACCCCTACGAGCAGTACTTC. This gives the protein CASSQGHPYEQYF.

This clone was counted a few times. This chain links TRBV5-1 with TRBJ2-1, with TRBD2 matching 9 bases. With 2 bases clipped from V and 8 bases from J, the junction kept 8 bases outside the gene matches. The germline V gene encodes CDR1 SGHRS and CDR2 YFSETQ. This CDR3 has 15 amino acids. The DNA for the CDR3 is TGCGCCAGCAGCTTAGCGGGGGGTACGTCCCATGAGCAGTTCTTC. Residues: CASSLAGGTSHEQFF.

The chain combines TRBV4-1 with TRBJ1-2; D is possibly TRBD1 (5 bases). V was clipped by 0 bases and J by 4 bases, with 6 bases between them. CDR3 length: 13 residues. From germline, CDR1 is MGHRA and CDR2 YSYEKL. As DNA, the CDR3 is TGCGCCAGCAGCCAAGAGACAGCCTATGGCTACACCTTC. This sequence encodes CASSQETAYGYTF.

V and J are TRBV25-1 and TRBJ2-2; 9 nucleotides align to TRBD1. This CDR3 contains 15 residues. V lost 6 bases and J lost 5; bases outside the gene matches: 7. CDR1 is MGHDK and CDR2 is SYGVNS in the germline V gene. The CDR3 coding sequence is TGTGCCAGCAGACCCCGGACAGGGGATACCGGGGAGCTGTTTTTT. Its translation: CASRPRTGDTGELFF.

This sequence joins TRBV28 and TRBJ2-3; tentatively, D is TRBD2 (6 bases). The germline V gene encodes CDR1 MDHEN and CDR2 SYDVKM. The CDR3 covers 14 residues. The germline V and J ends were trimmed by 2 bases and 0 bases, with 6 bases remaining between them. The CDR3 sequence is CASSLSGSTDTQYF. The CDR3 DNA sequence: TGTGCCAGCAGTTTAAGCGGGAGCACAGATACGCAGTATTTT.

The chain joins TRBV29-1 to TRBJ2-3; 10 bases match TRBD2. Germline V lookup: CDR1 SQVTM, CDR2 ANQGSEA. V shed 3 bases, J shed 0 bases, and the junction held 9 bases outside the gene matches. The CDR3 covers 17 residues. In nucleotides, the CDR3 is TGCAGCGTTGATTGGTCCCCTAGCGGGGGAAGCACAGATACGCAGTATTTT. This gives the protein CSVDWSPSGGSTDTQYF.

The chain recombines TRBV6-2 or TRBV6-3 with TRBJ1-5, with TRBD1 matching over 7 bases. CDR1 is MNHEY, CDR2 SVGEGT, per germline. V was pared by 0 bases and J by 7 bases, with 3 bases of the junction left unmatched. CDR3 length: 14 amino acids. The CDR3 DNA reads as TGTGCCAGCAGTTACTCAGGGGGCAGGCAGCCCCAGCATTTT. Encoded protein: CASSYSGGRQPQHF.

The chain uses TRBV11-3 and TRBJ2-3; 9 bases match TRBD2. CDR3 length: 17 residues. J was trimmed by 0 bases and V by 3 bases; bases with no gene match: 7. In germline, CDR1 is SGHNT, CDR2 YENEEA. Here the CDR3 DNA reads TGTGCCAGCAGCTTGCAGCTAGCGGGATCCAGCACAGATACGCAGTATTTT. Amino acid sequence: CASSLQLAGSSTDTQYF. Together with reference TRBV11-3 and TRBJ2-3, the CDR3 gives the full variable domain: EAGVVQSPRYKIIEKKQPVAFWCNPISGHNTLYWYLQNLGQGPELLIRYENEEAVDDSQLPKDRFSAERLKGVDSTLKIQPAELGDSAVYLCASSLQLAGSSTDTQYFGPGTRLTVL.

This chain joins TRBV30 and TRBJ2-1; D perhaps matches TRBD1 (6 bases). Per germline, CDR1 GTSNPN and CDR2 SVGIG (reference sequence). This CDR3 is 15 amino acids long. The germline V and J ends were trimmed by 7 bases and 2 bases, with 18 bases remaining between them. Written as DNA, the CDR3 is TGTGCCTTGGACCTAGGGACAACGACCTACAATGAGCAGTTCTTC. Translated: CALDLGTTTYNEQFF. Together with reference TRBV30 and TRBJ2-1, the CDR3 gives the full variable domain: SQTIHQWPATLVQPVGSPLSLECTVEGTSNPNLYWYRQAAGRGLQLLFYSVGIGQISSEVPQNLSASRPQDRQFILSSKKLLLSDSGFYLCALDLGTTTYNEQFFGPGTRLTVL.

V and J are TRBV6-5 and TRBJ2-2, with TRBD1 as a possible D gene (5 bases). The germline CDR1 and CDR2 sequences are MNHEY and SVGAGI. V was shortened by 6 bases and J by 3 bases, with 8 bases between the two germline ends. This CDR3 region has 13 residues. CDR3 in amino acids: CASRQVHTGELFF. DNA for the CDR3: TGTGCCAGCAGACAGGTTCACACCGGGGAGCTGTTTTTT.

The chain is built from TRBV6-2 or TRBV6-3 and TRBJ2-6; weak D call: TRBD1 (6 bases). Trimming took 2 bases from V and 4 from J, leaving 15 bases between them. The CDR3 is 17 residues long. Germline CDR1 and CDR2: MNHEY and SVGEGT. The CDR3 nucleotides are TGTGCCAGCAGTTACACCCGACAGGTGTCGGGGGCCAACGTCCTGACTTTC. It is translated as CASSYTRQVSGANVLTF.

The CDR3 loop is CATSETGQLNEAFF. The CDR3 region has the DNA TGTGCCACCAGTGAAACTGGACAATTGAATGAAGCTTTCTTT. The V call is TRBV24-1, the J call TRBJ1-1, with D tentatively TRBD1 (5 bases). In germline, CDR1 is KGHDR, CDR2 SFDVKD. CDR3 length: 14 residues. Deletions cut 4 bases from V and 7 bases from J, with 15 bases between.

J is TRBJ1-6 and V is TRBV6-5; D is ambiguous. Germline lookup yields CDR1 MNHEY and CDR2 SVGAGI. This CDR3 has 14 amino acids. Trimming shortened V by 6 bases and J by 10 bases, and 16 bases separated the two germline ends. The CDR3 loop is CASSHHSGNSPLHF. The CDR3 DNA sequence: TGTGCCAGCAGCCATCACTCCGGGAACTCACCCCTCCACTTT.

V and J are TRBV12-5 and TRBJ2-5, with TRBD2 identical over 11 bases. CDR3 size: 16 residues. The germline CDR1 and CDR2 sequences are LGHNT and FRNRAP. V lost 0 bases to trimming and J lost 5 bases; unmatched junction nucleotides: 5. The CDR3 region is CASGLVLAGVGETQYF. Here the CDR3 DNA reads TGTGCTAGTGGTTTGGTACTAGCGGGAGTTGGGGAGACCCAGTACTTC.

The CDR3 DNA reads TGCGCCAGCAGCACCGGGGACAGTATCACAGATACGCAGTATTTT. Translation gives CASSTGDSITDTQYF. V usage is TRBV5-1 and J usage is TRBJ2-3, with 7 bases that match TRBD1. Germline lookup yields CDR1 SGHRS and CDR2 YFSETQ. Trimming took 4 bases from V and 2 from J; bases not matched to a gene: 7. This CDR3 is built from 15 residues.

The genes are TRBV11-2 and TRBJ2-1; 14 bases align to TRBD2. J was trimmed by 8 bases and V by 5 bases; bases with no gene match: 5. This CDR3 is 15 amino acids long. Germline V CDR1 and CDR2: SGHAT, FQNNGV. CDR3 loop: CASSASGLAGDEQFF. CDR3 nucleotide sequence: TGTGCCAGCAGCGCATCGGGACTAGCGGGAGATGAGCAGTTCTTC.